Sequencing of this T cell receptor (beta chain) was carried out in a study of T cell responses to AZD1222 COVID-19 vaccine. Points from the study as a whole: Nearly half of spike-specific TCRs reportedly go after variant regions that carry no mutations. Two doses of AZD1222 preceded a rise in Spike-specific TCR breadth and depth. Repertoire collection took place solely once the T cell response had peaked.

There are 15 residues in the CDR3. Germline V gene lookup returns CDR1 SGHRS and CDR2 YFSETQ. Trimming took 2 bases from V and 4 from J; bases not matched to a gene: 9. Profiled with immunoSEQ multiplex PCR; TCRdb holds only in-frame clones, not every one. The sample includes 57,000 or so clones, roughly 80% of them seen just once. Details on this clone: Its cognate antigen is unknown.

This specimen was peripheral blood, taken 28 days after the second AZD1222 dose. This receptor was taken from an adult who received the AZD1222 COVID-19 vaccine. The V and J genes are TRBV5-1 and TRBJ2-7, with 7 positions matching TRBD1. The CDR3 is CASSLGPGTDYEQYF. In DNA, the CDR3 is TGCGCCAGCAGCTTAGGTCCCGGGACAGATTACGAGCAGTACTTC.